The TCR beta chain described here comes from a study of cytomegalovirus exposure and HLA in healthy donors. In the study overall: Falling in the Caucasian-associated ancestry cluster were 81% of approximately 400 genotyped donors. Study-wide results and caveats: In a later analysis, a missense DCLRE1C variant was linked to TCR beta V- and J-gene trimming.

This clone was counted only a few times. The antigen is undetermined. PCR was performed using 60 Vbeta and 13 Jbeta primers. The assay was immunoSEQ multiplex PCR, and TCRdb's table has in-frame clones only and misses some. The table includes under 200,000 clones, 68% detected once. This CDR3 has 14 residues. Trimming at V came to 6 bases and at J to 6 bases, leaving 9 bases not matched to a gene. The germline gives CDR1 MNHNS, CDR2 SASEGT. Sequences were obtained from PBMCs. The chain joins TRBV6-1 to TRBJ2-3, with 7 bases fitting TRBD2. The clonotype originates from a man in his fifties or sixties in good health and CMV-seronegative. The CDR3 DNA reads TGTGCCAGCAGGGCAGGAGGGGAGGGCGATACGCAGTATTTT. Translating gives CASRAGGEGDTQYF.